This T cell receptor (beta chain) was obtained from a study of T-cell reconstitution after alpha-beta-depleted transplantation in children. As it was prepared, the TCRbeta library received unique molecular identifiers. TCRdb fed the PCR reads into MiXCR, producing one record per CDR3 protein. The data show approximately 520,000 distinct CDR3 sequences, 30% to 35% seen once. V lost 3 bases and J 6 bases, leaving 19 bases between the germline ends. CDR3 length equals 15 residues. Germline V lookup: CDR1 SGHRS, CDR2 YFSETQ. This receptor was obtained from a human donor who donated a stem cell graft to a child with aplastic anemia. The chain has TRBV5-1 and TRBJ2-7; a possible D gene is TRBD2 (6 bases). The sequencing here drew on PBMCs from the stem cell graft donor, taken from the stem cell graft. The CDR3 loop reads CASSWRDSRLSEQYF. In nucleotides, the CDR3 is TGCGCCAGCAGCTGGCGGGACTCACGGCTTAGCGAGCAGTACTTC.